This T cell receptor beta chain was retrieved from a study of OX40 agonist ivuxolimab in advanced cancers. Autoimmune disease history or systemic immunosuppression led to patients being barred. This clone was picked up one time. The target antigen is unknown. Broader study findings: At 0.1 to 3.0 mg/kg and by week 6, clonal expansion occurred in CD4+ and CD8+ blood T cells.

Method: immunoSEQ multiplex PCR; TCRdb's copy keeps in-frame clones and lacks some. The sample records about 88,000 clones, 80% to 90% being singletons. V lost 0 bases to trimming and J lost 5 bases, with 9 bases between them. Germline CDR1 and CDR2: SGHNT and YYREEE (reference sequence). The CDR3 runs 13 residues. V usage is TRBV5-4 and J usage is TRBJ2-7; D not certain. Sequenced material: CD4+ or CD8+ T cells sorted from blood, taken in a trial of the OX40 agonist ivuxolimab. This clonotype was obtained from an adult with an advanced solid tumor such as melanoma, head and neck, liver or kidney cancer. CDR3 coding DNA: TGTGCCAGCAGCTTGGCGGCACGGGACGAGCAGTACTTC. Translated, it gives CASSLAARDEQYF. Filled out from reference TRBV5-4 and TRBJ2-7, the complete variable domain reads ETGVTQSPTHLIKTRGQQVTLRCSSQSGHNTVSWYQQALGQGPQFIFQYYREEENGRGNFPPRFSGLQFPNYSSELNVNALELDDSALYLCASSLAARDEQYFGPGTRLTVT.